The source of this T cell receptor (beta chain) is a study of blood T cell repertoires in COVID-19. About the study: Samples taken during acute and convalescent COVID-19 were collected in the United States, Italy and Spain. Nucleic acid was either cDNA or gDNA, and it came from T cells, B-cell-depleted T cells, or PBMCs.

This CDR3 has 15 residues. From germline, CDR1 is SEHNR and CDR2 FQNEAQ (reference sequence). The V gene lost 4 bases and the J gene lost 5 bases, with 16 bases spanning the gap. In the original processing: Amplification with reference gene primers provided the estimates of nucleated cell counts. Sequenced by immunoSEQ multiplex PCR; TCRdb stores in-frame clones only, minus some. The V and J calls and clone size come from that table; D and trimming were worked out from the DNA. The data show 30,000 to 40,000 clones, with 79% seen just once and over 20% held by the top ten. Source material: peripheral blood. The chain uses TRBV7-9 and TRBJ2-3, with D maybe TRBD2 (5 bases). The source is a man aged 65-85 years with acute or convalescent COVID-19. In DNA form, the CDR3 reads TGTGCCAGCAGCTCGACTCGGGTAGGACTAGATACGCAGTATTTT. Translating it yields CASSSTRVGLDTQYF. Variable domain in full (rest from reference TRBV7-9 and TRBJ2-3): DTGVSQNPRHKITKRGQNVTFRCDPISEHNRLYWYRQTLGQGPEFLTYFQNEAQLEKSRLLSDRFSAERPKGSFSTLEIQRTEQGDSAMYLCASSSTRVGLDTQYFGPGTRLTVL.